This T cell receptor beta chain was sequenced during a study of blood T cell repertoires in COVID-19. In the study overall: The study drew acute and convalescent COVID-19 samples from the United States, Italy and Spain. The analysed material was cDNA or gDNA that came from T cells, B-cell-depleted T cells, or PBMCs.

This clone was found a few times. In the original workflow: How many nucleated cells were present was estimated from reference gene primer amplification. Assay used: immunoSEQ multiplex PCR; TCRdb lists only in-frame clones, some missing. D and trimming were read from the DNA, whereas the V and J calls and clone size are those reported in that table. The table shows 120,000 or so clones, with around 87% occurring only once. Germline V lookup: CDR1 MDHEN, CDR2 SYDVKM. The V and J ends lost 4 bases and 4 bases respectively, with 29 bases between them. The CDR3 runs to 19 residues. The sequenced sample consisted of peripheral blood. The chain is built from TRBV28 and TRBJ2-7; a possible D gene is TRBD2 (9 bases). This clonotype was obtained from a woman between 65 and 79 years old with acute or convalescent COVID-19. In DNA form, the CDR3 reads TGTGCCAGCAGTTCCCGGGGACAGGCGGAGGGACTAGCCCGTTACGAGCAGTACTTC. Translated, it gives CASSSRGQAEGLARYEQYF.